Listed below are T cell receptor beta chains from one sample, sequenced in a study of shared clonotypes between healthy human individuals. The method was immunoSEQ multiplex PCR; TCRdb's version includes in-frame clones alone and lacks a portion of them. The sample holds about a million clones; about 70% are singletons and the top ten take about 1.5%. Sequenced sample: memory CD4+ T cells sorted from blood. Every receptor here comes from a man aged 18 to 29 in good health. Both conserved end residues are part of each CDR3. Fields, in order: clone size, V gene, D gene, J gene, CDR3 protein, CDR3 DNA. A D gene is named only where the DNA matches it firmly. The size field is filled for only some rows; it gives once, few, many or a size class.

size: NA; V: TRBV2; D: TRBD2; J: TRBJ2-1; CDR3: CASRPAGLYNEQFF; DNA: TGTGCCAGCAGGCCAGCGGGACTCTACAATGAGCAGTTCTTC
size: once; V: TRBV29-1; D: NA; J: TRBJ2-3; CDR3: CSVGGADTQYF; DNA: TGCAGCGTTGGGGGCGCAGATACGCAGTATTTT
size: few; V: TRBV5-6; D: NA; J: TRBJ1-1; CDR3: CASSYLYVPNTEAFF; DNA: TGTGCCAGCAGCTACTTGTATGTGCCGAACACTGAAGCTTTCTTT
size: NA; V: TRBV19; D: NA; J: TRBJ1-2; CDR3: CASKGRTNYGYTF; DNA: TGTGCCAGTAAAGGACGCACTAACTATGGCTACACCTTC
size: NA; V: TRBV5-1; D: NA; J: TRBJ2-7; CDR3: CASSLYPSYEQYF; DNA: TGCGCCAGCAGCTTGTACCCGTCCTACGAGCAGTACTTC
size: few; V: TRBV19; D: NA; J: TRBJ2-2; CDR3: CASSTGNGAGELFF; DNA: TGTGCCAGTAGTACAGGGAATGGCGCCGGGGAGCTGTTTTTT
size: NA; V: TRBV9; D: NA; J: TRBJ2-5; CDR3: CASSVGRDRETQYF; DNA: TGTGCCAGCAGCGTAGGACGGGATAGGGAGACCCAGTACTTC
size: NA; V: TRBV6-5; D: TRBD2; J: TRBJ2-7; CDR3: CASSYSGGATYEQYF; DNA: TGTGCCAGCAGTTACTCCGGGGGGGCCACCTACGAGCAGTACTTC
size: NA; V: TRBV29-1; D: TRBD1; J: TRBJ2-7; CDR3: CSARPGGLISEQYF; DNA: TGCAGCGCAAGACCAGGGGGCCTGATTTCCGAGCAGTACTTC
size: NA; V: TRBV10-3; D: NA; J: TRBJ2-3; CDR3: CAMKATGGGTDTQYF; DNA: TGTGCCATGAAGGCCACAGGGGGGGGTACAGATACGCAGTATTTT
size: many; V: TRBV28; D: NA; J: TRBJ2-2; CDR3: CASSPSNRVTGELFF; DNA: TGTGCCAGCAGCCCCTCGAACAGGGTCACCGGGGAGCTGTTTTTT
size: NA; V: TRBV7-2; D: TRBD2; J: TRBJ2-7; CDR3: CASSPASGRGEQYF; DNA: TGTGCCAGCAGCCCGGCTAGCGGGAGGGGCGAGCAGTACTTC
size: few; V: TRBV6-1; D: NA; J: TRBJ1-2; CDR3: CASRVPTTSSGYTF; DNA: TGTGCCAGCAGGGTCCCTACCACGTCCTCTGGCTACACCTTC
size: NA; V: TRBV4-2; D: TRBD1; J: TRBJ2-3; CDR3: CASSFGTGDSTDTQYF; DNA: TGTGCCAGCAGCTTCGGGACAGGGGATAGCACAGATACGCAGTATTTT
size: NA; V: TRBV10-3; D: TRBD1; J: TRBJ2-7; CDR3: CAISESRDRETYEQYF; DNA: TGTGCCATCAGTGAGTCAAGGGACAGAGAAACCTACGAGCAGTACTTC
size: NA; V: TRBV5-1; D: NA; J: TRBJ2-3; CDR3: CASSLVPGADTQYF; DNA: TGCGCCAGCAGCTTGGTTCCAGGCGCAGATACGCAGTATTTT
size: once; V: TRBV6-6; D: NA; J: TRBJ2-7; CDR3: CASSYSAGASEQYF; DNA: TGTGCCAGCAGTTACTCGGCGGGGGCCTCCGAGCAGTACTTC
size: NA; V: TRBV2; D: NA; J: TRBJ2-7; CDR3: CASSTRGYEQYF; DNA: TGTGCCAGCAGTACCCGGGGGTACGAGCAGTACTTC
size: NA; V: TRBV2; D: NA; J: TRBJ2-6; CDR3: CASSLTGANVLTF; DNA: TGTGCCAGCAGTTTGACCGGGGCCAACGTCCTGACTTTC
size: NA; V: TRBV5-4; D: NA; J: TRBJ2-7; CDR3: CASSWDNYEQYF; DNA: TGTGCCAGCAGCTGGGACAACTACGAGCAGTACTTC
size: NA; V: TRBV7-6; D: TRBD1; J: TRBJ1-6; CDR3: CASSSRLTGGGSPLHF; DNA: TGTGCCAGCAGTTCCCGCCTAACAGGGGGTGGGTCACCCCTCCACTTT
size: NA; V: TRBV13; D: TRBD1; J: TRBJ2-1; CDR3: CASSRTGGYNEQFF; DNA: TGTGCCAGCAGCCGGACAGGGGGCTACAATGAGCAGTTCTTC
size: NA; V: TRBV29-1; D: NA; J: TRBJ1-3; CDR3: CSVVDSGNTIYF; DNA: TGCAGCGTTGTCGACTCTGGAAACACCATATATTTT
size: NA; V: TRBV4-1; D: TRBD2; J: TRBJ2-7; CDR3: CASSLGTSGYEQYF; DNA: TGCGCCAGCAGCCTTGGGACTAGCGGTTACGAGCAGTACTTC
size: NA; V: TRBV20-1; D: NA; J: TRBJ2-7; CDR3: CSAKSSYEQYF; DNA: TGCAGTGCTAAAAGCTCCTACGAGCAGTACTTC
size: NA; V: TRBV30; D: TRBD1; J: TRBJ2-7; CDR3: CAWSGQGGEQYF; DNA: TGTGCCTGGAGCGGACAGGGCGGCGAGCAGTACTTC
size: NA; V: TRBV19; D: NA; J: TRBJ1-1; CDR3: CASTRREPGNTEAFF; DNA: TGTGCCAGTACTAGGAGAGAGCCAGGAAACACTGAAGCTTTCTTT
size: NA; V: TRBV7-2; D: NA; J: TRBJ2-7; CDR3: CASSLGWVENYEQYF; DNA: TGTGCCAGCAGCTTGGGGTGGGTGGAGAACTACGAGCAGTACTTC
size: NA; V: TRBV6-1; D: NA; J: TRBJ2-7; CDR3: CASSVGVAYEQYF; DNA: TGTGCCAGCAGTGTCGGGGTTGCCTACGAGCAGTACTTC
size: NA; V: TRBV6-6; D: NA; J: TRBJ2-7; CDR3: CASSVDYEQYF; DNA: TGTGCCAGCTCGGTCGACTACGAGCAGTACTTC
size: few; V: TRBV9; D: TRBD2; J: TRBJ2-3; CDR3: CASSVGVSGSRTDTQYF; DNA: TGTGCCAGCAGCGTAGGGGTTAGCGGGAGTAGGACAGATACGCAGTATTTT
size: few; V: TRBV5-1; D: NA; J: TRBJ1-6; CDR3: CASSLKMGDSPLHF; DNA: TGCGCCAGCAGCTTGAAAATGGGGGACTCACCCCTCCACTTT
size: NA; V: TRBV10-1; D: NA; J: TRBJ2-4; CDR3: CASSAGGNIQYF; DNA: TGCGCCAGCAGTGCTGGGGGCAACATTCAGTACTTC
size: NA; V: TRBV27; D: TRBD2; J: TRBJ2-2; CDR3: CASSLRGDPNTGELFF; DNA: TGTGCCAGCAGTTTACGGGGGGACCCAAACACCGGGGAGCTGTTTTTT
size: NA; V: TRBV4-2; D: TRBD1; J: TRBJ1-4; CDR3: CASSQVGTGGEKLFF; DNA: TGTGCCAGCAGCCAAGTTGGGACAGGGGGTGAAAAACTGTTTTTT
size: NA; V: TRBV10-1; D: NA; J: TRBJ1-1; CDR3: CASRAGRGGGAFF; DNA: TGCGCCAGCAGGGCGGGACGGGGCGGAGGAGCTTTCTTT
size: NA; V: TRBV6-1; D: TRBD2; J: TRBJ2-3; CDR3: CASSEGTSGVTDTQYF; DNA: TGTGCCAGCAGTGAGGGGACTAGCGGGGTGACAGATACGCAGTATTTT
size: NA; V: TRBV5-4; D: NA; J: TRBJ2-3; CDR3: CASSRGNTNTDTQYF; DNA: TGTGCCAGCAGTCGCGGGAATACAAACACAGATACGCAGTATTTT
size: NA; V: TRBV7-6; D: NA; J: TRBJ2-5; CDR3: CASSFQETQYF; DNA: TGTGCCAGCAGCTTCCAAGAGACCCAGTACTTC
size: NA; V: TRBV5-1; D: NA; J: TRBJ2-2; CDR3: CASSLARQSANTGELFF; DNA: TGCGCCAGCAGCTTGGCCCGGCAGAGTGCGAACACCGGGGAGCTGTTTTTT